This T cell receptor (beta chain) was profiled in a study of cytomegalovirus exposure and HLA in healthy donors. Looking at the study overall: The approximately 600 first-cohort repertoires shared a platform with the roughly 120 validation repertoires, as reported in a later analysis.

Sequencing used immunoSEQ multiplex PCR; TCRdb keeps in-frame clones, though not all of them. Among 150,000 to 200,000 clones, roughly nine tenths were seen once, and the ten largest hold roughly 5.8%. A roughly 120-subject validation cohort, separate from the approximately 690-subject first cohort, supplied the donors. V dropped 1 base and J dropped 2 bases, with 11 bases sitting between them. This CDR3 spans 15 amino acids. CDR1 and CDR2 from the germline V gene are SGHTA and FQGNSA. The V call is TRBV7-2, the J call TRBJ2-5; TRBD1 might be the D (6 bases). The origin of this receptor is a woman younger than 45 in good health and CMV-seronegative. The specimen was PBMCs. The CDR3 DNA reads as TGTGCCAGCAGCTTAGGATACAGGGTGCAAGAGACCCAGTACTTC. Translation gives CASSLGYRVQETQYF.